In its sample, the clone carrying this T cell receptor beta chain was seen a few times. The sample comes from a study of T-cell reconstitution after alpha-beta-depleted transplantation in children. Construction of the TCRbeta library involved unique molecular identifiers. One entry per CDR3 protein, called by TCRdb with MiXCR from the PCR reads. This table holds hundreds of thousands of distinct CDR3 sequences, about 30% found once. The CDR3 consists of 18 residues. In germline, CDR1 is LNHNV, CDR2 YYDKDF (reference sequence). V trimming: 2 bases; J trimming: 8 bases; junction bases outside the gene matches: 16.

Sequenced here: PBMCs from the stem cell graft donor, sampled from the stem cell graft. This TCR derives from a human donor who donated a stem cell graft to a child with aplastic anemia. This chain uses TRBV15 with TRBJ2-4; TRBD2 agrees at 9 bases. In DNA form, the CDR3 reads TGTGCCACCAGCAGACCCCTCTCGGCGGCGGGAGGGGGGCACATTCAGTACTTC. This translates into CATSRPLSAAGGGHIQYF.